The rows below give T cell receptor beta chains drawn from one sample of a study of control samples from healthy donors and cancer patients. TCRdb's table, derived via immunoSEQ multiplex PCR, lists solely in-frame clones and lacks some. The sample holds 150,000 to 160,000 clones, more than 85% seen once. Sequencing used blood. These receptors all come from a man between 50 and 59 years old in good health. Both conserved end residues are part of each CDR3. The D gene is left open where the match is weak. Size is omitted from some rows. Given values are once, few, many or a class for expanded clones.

CASSQTGDVDTDTQYF,TGTGCCAGCTCACAGACAGGGGATGTCGACACAGATACGCAGTATTTT,TRBV18,.,TRBJ2-3,TRBD1
CASSLEGRGDSGNTIYF,TGCGCCAGCAGCTTGGAGGGGCGCGGGGACTCTGGAAACACCATATATTTT,TRBV5-1,.,TRBJ1-3,.
CASSPDRGGQETQYF,TGCGCCAGCAGCCCAGACAGGGGTGGGCAAGAGACCCAGTACTTC,TRBV5-1,.,TRBJ2-5,TRBD1
CASSPQFLGLAGTRDEQFF,TGTGCCAGCAGTCCACAATTCCTCGGACTAGCGGGTACGAGGGATGAGCAGTTCTTC,TRBV27,.,TRBJ2-1,TRBD2
CASSFLRWSGNSNSPLHF,TGTGCCAGTAGTTTCCTACGGTGGTCGGGTAACTCAAATTCACCCCTCCACTTT,TRBV19,.,TRBJ1-6,.
CASSSVARGGIDEQFF,TGTGCCAGCAGTTCAGTCGCCAGGGGTGGTATCGATGAGCAGTTCTTC,TRBV28,once,TRBJ2-1,.
CASSQIVQETQYF,TGTGCCAGCAGCCAAATCGTCCAAGAGACCCAGTACTTC,TRBV5-4,.,TRBJ2-5,.
CASAGTVTDTQYF,TGTGCCAGTGCCGGGACAGTAACAGATACGCAGTATTTT,TRBV19,.,TRBJ2-3,TRBD1
CASSVASGRAGTDTQYF,TGTGCCAGCAGCGTAGCTAGCGGGAGGGCCGGGACAGATACGCAGTATTTT,TRBV9,once,TRBJ2-3,TRBD2
CASSGGTAYNEQFF,TGTGCCAGCAGCGGCGGGACTGCCTACAATGAGCAGTTCTTC,TRBV9,.,TRBJ2-1,.
CASSYPNSPLHF,TGTGCCAGCAGTTACCCTAATTCACCCCTCCACTTT,TRBV6-2/TRBV6-3,few,TRBJ1-6,.
CASSFGRGRDTGELFF,TGCGCCAGCAGCTTCGGGCGCGGTCGGGACACCGGGGAGCTGTTTTTT,TRBV5-1,once,TRBJ2-2,.
CASSGQGLGNSPLHF,TGTGCCAGTAGTGGGCAGGGCCTGGGAAATTCACCCCTCCACTTT,TRBV19,.,TRBJ1-6,.
CAIGGTGGYEQYF,TGTGCCATCGGCGGGACAGGGGGGTACGAGCAGTACTTC,TRBV10-3,.,TRBJ2-7,TRBD1